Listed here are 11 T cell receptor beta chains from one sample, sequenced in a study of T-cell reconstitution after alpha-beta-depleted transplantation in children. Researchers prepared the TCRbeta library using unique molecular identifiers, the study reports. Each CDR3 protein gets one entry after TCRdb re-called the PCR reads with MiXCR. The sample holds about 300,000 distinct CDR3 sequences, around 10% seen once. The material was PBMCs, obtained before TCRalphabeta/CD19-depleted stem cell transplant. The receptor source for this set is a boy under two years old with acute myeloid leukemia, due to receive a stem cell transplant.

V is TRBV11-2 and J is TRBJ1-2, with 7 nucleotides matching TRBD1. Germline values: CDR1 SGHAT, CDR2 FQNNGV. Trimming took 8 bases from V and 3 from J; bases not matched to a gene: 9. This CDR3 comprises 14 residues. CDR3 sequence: CASLGGGADYGYTF. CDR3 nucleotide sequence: TGTGCCAGCTTAGGAGGGGGCGCAGACTATGGCTACACCTTC.

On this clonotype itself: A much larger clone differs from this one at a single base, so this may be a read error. The CDR3 DNA sequence: TGTGCCACTCGACAGGGTGGGACCGAGGAGCTGTTTTTT. Its translation: CATRQGGTEELFF. This chain links TRBV12-3 or TRBV12-4 with TRBJ2-2; 7 nucleotides match TRBD1. The CDR3 has 13 residues.

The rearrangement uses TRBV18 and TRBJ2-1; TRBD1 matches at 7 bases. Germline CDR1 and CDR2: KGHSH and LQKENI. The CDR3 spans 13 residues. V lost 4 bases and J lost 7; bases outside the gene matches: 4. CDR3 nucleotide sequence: TGTGCCAGCTCACTTCGACAGGGTAATGAGCAGTTCTTC. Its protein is CASSLRQGNEQFF.

The CDR3 nucleotides read TGTGCCAGCAGCCCAGTAAGACCCACAGATACGCAGTATTTT. The encoded protein is CASSPVRPTDTQYF. The chain joins TRBV6-1 to TRBJ2-3; no definite D call. Trimming shortened V by 6 bases and J by 2 bases, and 12 bases separated the two germline ends. The CDR3 consists of 14 residues. CDR1 MNHNS and CDR2 SASEGT come from the germline V gene.

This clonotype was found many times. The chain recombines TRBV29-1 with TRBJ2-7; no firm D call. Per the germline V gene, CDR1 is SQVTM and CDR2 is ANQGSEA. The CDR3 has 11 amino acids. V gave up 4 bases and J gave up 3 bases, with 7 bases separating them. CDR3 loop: CSVARSYEQYF. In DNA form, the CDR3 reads TGCAGCGTTGCCCGGAGCTACGAGCAGTACTTC.

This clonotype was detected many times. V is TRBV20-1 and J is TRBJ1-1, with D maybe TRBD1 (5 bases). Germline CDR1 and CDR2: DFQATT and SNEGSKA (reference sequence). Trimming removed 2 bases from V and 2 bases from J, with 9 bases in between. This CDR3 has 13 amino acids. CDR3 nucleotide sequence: TGCAGTGCTAGACAGGGCTACAACACTGAAGCTTTCTTT. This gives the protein CSARQGYNTEAFF.

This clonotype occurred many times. CDR3 amino acids: CSAPGGFKGASTDTQYF. CDR3 nucleotides: TGCAGTGCCCCGGGAGGATTTAAGGGGGCTAGCACAGATACGCAGTATTTT. J is TRBJ2-3 and V is TRBV20-1; D might be TRBD1 or TRBD2, each matching 7 bases. This CDR3 has 17 amino acids. Germline-derived CDR1 and CDR2 are DFQATT and SNEGSKA (reference sequence). The V gene lost 6 bases and the J gene lost 0 bases, with 22 bases spanning the gap.

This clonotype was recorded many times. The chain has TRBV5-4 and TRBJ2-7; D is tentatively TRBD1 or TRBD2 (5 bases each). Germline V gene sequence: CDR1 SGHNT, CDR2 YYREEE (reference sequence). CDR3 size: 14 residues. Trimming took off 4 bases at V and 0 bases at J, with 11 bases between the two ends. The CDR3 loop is CASSLWDGSYEQYF. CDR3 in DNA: TGTGCCAGCAGCCTTTGGGACGGCTCCTACGAGCAGTACTTC.

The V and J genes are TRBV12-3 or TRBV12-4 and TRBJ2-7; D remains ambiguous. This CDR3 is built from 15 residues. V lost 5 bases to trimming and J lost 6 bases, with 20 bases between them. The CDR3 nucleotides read TGTGCCAGCAGTCGCCGCATGAACCGACAAGCCGAGCAGTACTTC. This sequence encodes CASSRRMNRQAEQYF.

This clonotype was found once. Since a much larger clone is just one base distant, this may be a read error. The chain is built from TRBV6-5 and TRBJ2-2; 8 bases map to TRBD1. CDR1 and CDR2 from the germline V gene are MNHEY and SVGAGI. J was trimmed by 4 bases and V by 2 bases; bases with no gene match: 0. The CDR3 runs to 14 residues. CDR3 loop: CASSYQGATGELFF. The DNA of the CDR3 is TGTGCCAGCAGTTACCAGGGGGCCACCGGGGAGCTGTTTTTT.

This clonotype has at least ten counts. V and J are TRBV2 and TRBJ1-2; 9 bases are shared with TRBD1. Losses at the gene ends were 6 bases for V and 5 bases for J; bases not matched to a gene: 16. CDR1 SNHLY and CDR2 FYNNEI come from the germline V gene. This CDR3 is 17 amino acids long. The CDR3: CASRRRGITGGSYGYTF. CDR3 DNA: TGTGCCAGCAGGAGACGGGGCATAACAGGGGGCTCGTATGGCTACACCTTC.